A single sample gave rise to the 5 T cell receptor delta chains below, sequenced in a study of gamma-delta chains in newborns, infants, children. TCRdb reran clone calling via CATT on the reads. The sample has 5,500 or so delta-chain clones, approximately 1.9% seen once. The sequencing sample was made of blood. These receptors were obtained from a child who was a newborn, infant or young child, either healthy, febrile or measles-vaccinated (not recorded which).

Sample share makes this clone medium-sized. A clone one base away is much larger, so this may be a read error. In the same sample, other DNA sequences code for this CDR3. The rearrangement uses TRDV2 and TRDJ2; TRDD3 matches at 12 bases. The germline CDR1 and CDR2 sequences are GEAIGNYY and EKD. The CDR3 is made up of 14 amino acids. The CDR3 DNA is TGTGCCTGTGACATACTGGGGGATACAGCACAACTCTTCTTC. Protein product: CACDILGDTAQLFF.

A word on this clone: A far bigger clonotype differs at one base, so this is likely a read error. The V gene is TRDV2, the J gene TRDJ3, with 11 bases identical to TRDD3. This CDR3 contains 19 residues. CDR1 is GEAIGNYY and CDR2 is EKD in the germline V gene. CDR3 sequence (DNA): TGTGCCTGTGACACCGTACTGGGGGATAGCTCCTGGGACACCCGACAGGTGTTTTTC. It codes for CACDTVLGDSSWDTRQVFF.

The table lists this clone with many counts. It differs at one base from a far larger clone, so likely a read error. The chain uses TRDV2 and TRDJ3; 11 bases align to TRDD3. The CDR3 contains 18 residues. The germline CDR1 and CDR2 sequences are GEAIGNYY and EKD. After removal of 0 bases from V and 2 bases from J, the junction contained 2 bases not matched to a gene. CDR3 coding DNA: TGTGCCTGTGACACCGCACTGGGGGATACCTGGGACACCCGACAGATGTTTTTC. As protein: CACDTALGDTWDTRQMFF.

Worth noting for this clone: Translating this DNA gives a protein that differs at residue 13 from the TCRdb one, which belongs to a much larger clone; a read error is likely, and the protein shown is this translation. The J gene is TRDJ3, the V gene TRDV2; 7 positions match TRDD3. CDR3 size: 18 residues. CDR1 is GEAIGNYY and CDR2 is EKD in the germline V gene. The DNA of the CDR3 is TGTGCCTGTGACTGGGGGACACCGAGCTCCTGGGACGCCCGACAGATGTTTTTC. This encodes CACDWGTPSSWDARQMFF.

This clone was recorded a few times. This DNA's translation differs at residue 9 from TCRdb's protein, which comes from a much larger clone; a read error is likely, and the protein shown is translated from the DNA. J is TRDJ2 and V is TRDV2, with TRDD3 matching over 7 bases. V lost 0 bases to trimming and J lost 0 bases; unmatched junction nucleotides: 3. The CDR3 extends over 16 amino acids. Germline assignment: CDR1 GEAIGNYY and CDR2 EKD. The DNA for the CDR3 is TGTGCCTGTGACACCGTTGGGGGAGCTTTGACAGCACAACTCTTCTTT. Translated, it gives CACDTVGGALTAQLFF.